This paragraph reports one T cell receptor beta chain. Antigen unknown. The source of the sample is a study of T-cell memory formation after mild COVID-19. Study details: For the most part, TCR clusters were specific to one donor. Study results and limitations: In second-wave clones peaking day 37, SARS-CoV-2 specificity remained unconfirmed. Detection of some responders pre-infection suggested pre-existing cross-reactive memory T cells participated.

The CDR3 covers 17 residues. Germline-derived CDR1 and CDR2 are MGHRA and YSYEKL. The germline V and J ends were trimmed by 0 bases and 6 bases, with 20 bases remaining between them. One entry per CDR3 protein, called by TCRdb with MiXCR from the 5' RACE reads. Of about 320,000 distinct CDR3 sequences listed, approximately 14% are singletons. This clonotype was sampled from a man aged 18 to 29 who had mild COVID-19 (a few samples of this study predate the infection). Cell type and time point are not known. This chain joins TRBV4-1 and TRBJ2-5; the D is unclear. The specimen was PBMCs or a T cell subset sorted from them (not recorded which). In nucleotides, the CDR3 is TGCGCCAGCAGCCAAGATCTCCTAGACTCCCTCCGGAAGACCCAGTACTTC. The encoded protein is CASSQDLLDSLRKTQYF.